This record looks at one TCR beta chain sequence and its context. Its antigen is unidentified. Produced via immunoSEQ multiplex PCR; TCRdb's table is partial and in-frame only. The sample includes about 2.3 million clones, 85% to 95% of them seen just once. The entry originates in a study of shared clonotypes between healthy human individuals. This CDR3 is built from 14 residues. Germline CDR1 is SGHTA and CDR2 is FQGNSA. J gave up 15 bases and V 1 base, and 6 bases lay outside the gene matches. Findings of the study overall: On the whole, naive subsets had larger estimated richness than memory subsets had. The study's rarefaction showed incomplete sorted-subset sequencing despite large depth.

The sequenced sample consisted of naive CD4+ T cells from PBMCs. Subset given: CD45RA+ positively selected. The chain joins TRBV7-2 to TRBJ2-3; 14 bases align to TRBD2. The source of this sequence is a young man in good health. Some clones in this sample may be carry-over from other donors' samples. The CDR3 loop reads CASSLGGTSGSPYF. CDR3 DNA sequence: TGTGCCAGCAGCTTAGGTGGGACTAGCGGGAGTCCCTATTTT.